This T cell receptor (beta chain) was recovered during a study of PD-1 blockade in classical Hodgkin lymphoma. Study-wide background: Patients had nivolumab dosed at 3 mg/kg, delivered intravenously every 2 weeks. Study-wide findings and caveats: Baseline TCR diversity was reportedly lower in newly diagnosed patients than healthy donors. By cycle point C4D1, TCR diversity had risen significantly in CD4+ cells (but not CD8+ cells). The diversity seen at baseline in complete responders resembled that of newly diagnosed patients.

Turning to this clone: The antigen remains undetermined.

After removal of 0 bases from V and 6 bases from J, the junction contained 3 bases not matched to a gene. The CDR3 totals 16 residues. Germline loops: CDR1 SGHDT, CDR2 YYEEEE. Clones were read by immunoSEQ multiplex PCR, and TCRdb kept only the in-frame ones, dropping some. The sample contains some 100,000 clones, 85% to 90% of which appear only once. Each patient's relapse followed autologous stem cell transplantation, and brentuximab vedotin exposure varied. The V and J genes are TRBV5-6 and TRBJ2-3; 14 nucleotides agree with TRBD2. The specimen was peripheral blood mononuclear cells (PBMCs), collected before the second cycle of nivolumab. The TCR originated in a human donor with classical Hodgkin lymphoma. CDR3 sequence (DNA): TGTGCCAGCAGCTTGGAGGGACTAGCGGGGGTGGATACGCAGTATTTT. Protein sequence: CASSLEGLAGVDTQYF.